A selection of T cell receptor beta chains follows, all from one sample in a study of chemoradiotherapy in HPV16-positive cancers. Libraries were prepared by immunoSEQ multiplex PCR; TCRdb keeps only in-frame clonotypes and omits some of them. The table has around 19,000 clones, more than 90% seen once. The sequencing used blood, collected from a patient who underwent chemoradiotherapy. Every receptor here comes from a human donor with HPV-associated anogenital cancer. CDR3s include the opening cysteine and the closing phenylalanine or tryptophan.

v_call	j_call	cdr3_aa
TRBV6-5	TRBJ2-5	CASSRQGKGETQYF
TRBV7-9	TRBJ1-1	CASSLDGSNTEAFF
TRBV6-1	TRBJ2-5	CASSESSGGAETQYF
TRBV11-2	TRBJ2-5	CASTPTIGGYETQYF
TRBV2	TRBJ2-1	CASSPGTVYNEQFF
TRBV6-1	TRBJ1-2	CASRDPQGAGGYTF
TRBV5-1	TRBJ1-1	CASSPGPNTEAFF
TRBV9	TRBJ2-1	CASTGEYMTEQFF
TRBV9	TRBJ2-4	CASSLDGNIQYF
TRBV5-4	TRBJ2-7	CASSLAGRINYEQYF
TRBV7-7	TRBJ2-1	CASSLDRGDEQFF
TRBV10-1	TRBJ2-5	CASSRTGTSGGQETQYF
TRBV18	TRBJ2-5	CASSNTYQETQYF
TRBV12-2	TRBJ1-2	CASRSKPGTHDYGYTF
TRBV7-2	TRBJ1-3	CASSLGTVGNTIYF
TRBV9	TRBJ2-3	CASSVAGGSTDTQYF
TRBV9	TRBJ2-7	CASSKRDRVDEQYF
TRBV15	TRBJ2-5	CATSRAGSETQYF
TRBV6-1	TRBJ2-5	CASSVSSGGVETQYF
TRBV4-2	TRBJ2-7	CASSQESGQHYEQYF
TRBV10-3	TRBJ1-4	CATLQGAVVTNEKLFF
TRBV7-2	TRBJ1-2	CASSLGPNYGYTF
TRBV5-4	TRBJ2-5	CASSLGTQETQYF
TRBV29-1	TRBJ2-7	CSVGRGGNYEQYF
TRBV5-1	TRBJ2-3	CASSSGPHSTDTQYF
TRBV6-1	TRBJ1-5	CASSEPGAGQPQHF
TRBV7-4	TRBJ1-2	CASSLDSGGSFGYTF
TRBV29-1	TRBJ1-2	CSVEEGSAGYTF
TRBV5-1	TRBJ2-3	CASSLGNSAGGDTQYF
TRBV6-6	TRBJ2-1	CASSLYGQGSYEQFF
TRBV29-1	TRBJ2-7	CSAASNSYEQYF
TRBV12-5	TRBJ1-2	CASGLVTRWVTTNYGYTF
TRBV7-9	TRBJ1-6	CASASNSPLHF
TRBV6-5	TRBJ2-6	CASTEGYSGANVLTF
TRBV2	TRBJ2-2	CASSEALGQHTGELFF
TRBV5-4	TRBJ1-4	CASSSAGVSNEKLFF
TRBV19	TRBJ1-1	CASSRGAVARGTEAFF
TRBV6-1	TRBJ2-7	CASSERAAGTYEQYF
TRBV18	TRBJ2-6	CASSPTGGANVLTF
TRBV7-9	TRBJ1-6	CASSPYRTGYNSPLHF
TRBV5-1	TRBJ1-1	CASSSYPGGLNTEAFF
TRBV4-2	TRBJ1-3	CASSQVEGGTSGNTIYF
TRBV5-1	TRBJ1-6	CASSLPGGGNNSPLHF
TRBV11-2	TRBJ1-5	CASSLGRGTVNNQPQHF
TRBV18	TRBJ2-3	CASSRRTGQGTDTQYF
TRBV7-2	TRBJ2-3	CASSLQNTDTQYF
TRBV18	TRBJ2-5	CASSPRDRGLAQYF
TRBV5-1	TRBJ1-6	CASSLAGGYNSPLHF
TRBV11-2	TRBJ2-2	CASSLEGGFDTGELFF
TRBV28	TRBJ1-6	CASSLPNSPLHF